Shown below are 9 T cell receptor beta chains from a single sample sequenced in a study of cytomegalovirus exposure and HLA in healthy donors. The data were produced by immunoSEQ multiplex PCR, yet TCRdb's version contains in-frame clones alone and is incomplete. The sample holds about 66,000 clones, approximately 97% seen once. The specimen was PBMCs. The receptors derive from a woman between 18 and 29 years old in good health and CMV-seropositive.

This clone appeared once. The chain is built from TRBV5-1 and TRBJ2-2; 7 positions match TRBD1. The germline gives CDR1 SGHRS, CDR2 YFSETQ. The CDR3 is 15 amino acids. V trimming: 4 bases; J trimming: 5 bases; junction bases outside the gene matches: 8. CDR3 nucleotide sequence: TGCGCCAGCAGCGTGGGACAGATGGGGACCGGGGAGCTGTTTTTT. It translates to CASSVGQMGTGELFF. The whole variable domain, filled in from reference TRBV5-1 and TRBJ2-2, reads KAGVTQTPRYLIKTRGQQVTLSCSPISGHRSVSWYQQTPGQGLQFLFEYFSETQRNKGNFPGRFSGRQFSNSRSEMNVSTLELGDSALYLCASSVGQMGTGELFFGEGSRLTVL.

The CDR3 loop reads CASSADFGGELFF. CDR3 DNA: TGTGCCAGCAGCGCCGACTTTGGCGGGGAGCTGTTTTTT. The chain has TRBV9 and TRBJ2-2; no firm D call. Trimming cost V 3 bases and J 7 bases, with 10 bases left between them. Germline CDR1 is SGDLS and CDR2 is YYNGEE. CDR3 size: 13 residues. Supplemented by reference TRBV9 and TRBJ2-2, the full variable domain reads DSGVTQTPKHLITATGQRVTLRCSPRSGDLSVYWYQQSLDQGLQFLIQYYNGEERAKGNILERFSAQQFPDLHSELNLSSLELGDSALYFCASSADFGGELFFGEGSRLTVL.

The chain carries TRBV4-1 and TRBJ2-1; 14 bases match TRBD2. Germline CDR1 is MGHRA and CDR2 is YSYEKL. The length of the CDR3 is 15 residues. Trimming cost V 3 bases and J 12 bases; bases outside gene matches: 7. CDR3 sequence (DNA): TGCGCCAGCAGCCACGGGACTAGCGGGAGTGGGTCGCAGTTCTTC. It is translated as CASSHGTSGSGSQFF.

V is TRBV12-5 and J is TRBJ2-2; perhaps TRBD2 as D (7 bases). Germline V gene data show CDR1 as LGHNT and CDR2 as FRNRAP. This CDR3 has 18 residues. V lost 7 bases and J 4 bases, leaving 25 bases between the germline ends. CDR3 coding DNA: TGTGCTAGTGCCCCCGACTGGGGGGGCGCATCGGGCACCGGGGAGCTGTTTTTT. Protein sequence: CASAPDWGGASGTGELFF.

The chain joins TRBV5-6 to TRBJ1-1; no definite D call. The V gene's germline CDR1 is SGHDT and CDR2 YYEEEE. This CDR3 is built from 17 residues. The V end was cut by 3 bases, the J end by 0 bases, with 18 bases between. For the CDR3, the DNA is TGTGCCAGCAGCTCTGAGGGCGGTAGCACCTTGAACACTGAAGCTTTCTTT. Encoded protein: CASSSEGGSTLNTEAFF.

Here the CDR3 DNA reads TGTGCCTGGACCCACGGACAAAGCAATCAGCCCCAGCATTTT. Amino acids: CAWTHGQSNQPQHF. The chain links TRBV30 to TRBJ1-5; possible D gene TRBD1, 5 bases. CDR1 and CDR2 (germline): GTSNPN, SVGIG (reference sequence). CDR3 length: 14 residues. The V gene lost 4 bases and the J gene lost 1 base, with 11 bases spanning the gap.

This chain connects TRBV7-6 to TRBJ1-2, with 8 bases that match TRBD1. Per germline, CDR1 SGHVS and CDR2 FNYEAQ. The CDR3 has 14 residues. After removal of 4 bases from V and 2 bases from J, the junction contained 3 bases not matched to a gene. CDR3 in DNA: TGTGCCAGCAGCTCAGGACAGGGCAACTATGGCTACACCTTC. The encoded protein is CASSSGQGNYGYTF. Together with reference TRBV7-6 and TRBJ1-2, the CDR3 gives the full variable domain: GAGVSQSPRYKVTKRGQDVALRCDPISGHVSLYWYRQALGQGPEFLTYFNYEAQQDKSGLPNDRFSAERPEGSISTLTIQRTEQRDSAMYRCASSSGQGNYGYTFGSGTRLTVV.

This clone has just a few counts. The rearrangement joins TRBV2 to TRBJ1-2; tentative D call: TRBD1 (6 bases). Trimming took off 3 bases at V and 8 bases at J, with 13 bases between the two ends. Germline V CDR1 and CDR2: SNHLY, FYNNEI. This CDR3 has 13 residues. The CDR3 region is CASSDIQGGGYTF. The CDR3 DNA is TGTGCCAGCAGTGATATACAGGGTGGAGGCTACACCTTC.

V and J are TRBV28 and TRBJ1-5, with D possibly TRBD1 on 5 matching bases. Per germline, CDR1 MDHEN and CDR2 SYDVKM. The V end was cut by 5 bases, the J end by 2 bases, with 19 bases between. This CDR3 is built from 17 residues. The CDR3 reads CASSPITWTTRNQPQHF. CDR3 bases: TGTGCCAGCAGTCCCATCACCTGGACAACTCGCAATCAGCCCCAGCATTTT.